Below, 5 T cell receptor beta chains from the same sample are listed, as sequenced in a study of blood T cell repertoires in COVID-19. This table comes from immunoSEQ multiplex PCR, and its TCRdb copy is limited to in-frame clones, with some not included. The sample lists fewer than 450,000 clones, roughly 90% occurring once. Sequencing used PBMCs or T cells enriched from blood (not recorded which). The receptors originated from a woman between 35 and 50 years old with acute COVID-19.

The chain is built from TRBV13 and TRBJ2-5, with 15 nucleotides matching TRBD2. Germline CDR1 PRHDT, CDR2 FYEKMQ (reference sequence). This CDR3 comprises 19 residues. V shed 5 bases and J 0 bases; nucleotides not matched to a gene: 10. The CDR3 bases are TGTGCCAGCAGCCAGGGACTAGCGGGGGGACCGAGACACCAAGAGACCCAGTACTTC. It is translated as CASSQGLAGGPRHQETQYF.

This clone has a single count. The chain carries TRBV3-1 (or the pseudogene TRBV3-2) and TRBJ2-7; 10 positions match TRBD2. Germline V gene data show CDR1 as LGHDT and CDR2 as YNNKEL (reference sequence). This CDR3 is 14 amino acids long. Trimming cost V 2 bases and J 7 bases; bases outside gene matches: 5. The CDR3 protein is CASSQLAGGGEQYF. The CDR3 DNA is TGTGCCAGCAGCCAATTAGCGGGGGGCGGGGAGCAGTACTTC.

This clone was counted once. This rearrangement joins TRBV18 to TRBJ2-7, with 10 bases matching TRBD1. Losses at the gene ends were 3 bases for V and 1 base for J; bases not matched to a gene: 6. The CDR3 covers 16 residues. The V gene's germline CDR1 is KGHSH and CDR2 LQKENI. The CDR3, as DNA: TGTGCCAGCTCACCCGACCGGGACAGGGGTTCCTACGAGCAGTACTTC. Translated: CASSPDRDRGSYEQYF.

The sample holds one count of this clone. The chain recombines TRBV19 with TRBJ1-1; TRBD1 agrees at 8 bases. Germline V CDR1 and CDR2: LNHDA, SQIVND (reference sequence). Unmatched junction bases numbered 7, after V lost 6 bases and J lost 1 base. The CDR3 length is 15 residues. CDR3 DNA: TGTGCCAGTAGCGGACAGGGTCAAGGGAACACTGAAGCTTTCTTT. Protein sequence: CASSGQGQGNTEAFF.

The J gene is TRBJ2-3, the V gene TRBV5-4, with TRBD2 identical over 9 bases. The length of the CDR3 is 17 residues. CDR1 is SGHNT and CDR2 is YYREEE in the germline V gene (reference sequence). J lost 6 bases, V lost 0 bases, and 11 bases had no gene match. The CDR3 DNA reads TGTGCCAGCAGCTTGGAGGCTAGCGGGGACCCACGGGATACGCAGTATTTT. It specifies CASSLEASGDPRDTQYF.